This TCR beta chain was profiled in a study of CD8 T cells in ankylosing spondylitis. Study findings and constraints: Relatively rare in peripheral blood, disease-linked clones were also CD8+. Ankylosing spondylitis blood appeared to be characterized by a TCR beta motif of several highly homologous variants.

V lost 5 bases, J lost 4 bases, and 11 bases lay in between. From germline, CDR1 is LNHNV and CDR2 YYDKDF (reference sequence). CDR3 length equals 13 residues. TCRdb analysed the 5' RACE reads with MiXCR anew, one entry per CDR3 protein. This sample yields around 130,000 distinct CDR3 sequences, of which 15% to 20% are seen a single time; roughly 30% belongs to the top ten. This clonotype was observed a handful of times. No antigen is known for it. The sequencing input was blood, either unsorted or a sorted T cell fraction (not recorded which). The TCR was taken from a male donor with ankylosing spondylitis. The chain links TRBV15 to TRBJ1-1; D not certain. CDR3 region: CATSLRVATEAFF. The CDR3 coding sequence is TGTGCCACCAGCTTGCGGGTAGCCACTGAAGCTTTCTTT.